These T cell receptor beta chains were read from a single sample in a study of blood T cell repertoires in COVID-19. Libraries were prepared by immunoSEQ multiplex PCR; TCRdb keeps only in-frame clonotypes and omits some of them. The data show over 350,000 clones, with around nine tenths seen just once and approximately 10% held by the top ten. The specimen was PBMCs or T cells enriched from blood (not recorded which). These receptors all stem from a woman between 50 and 59 years old who had recovered from COVID-19. Both conserved end residues are part of each CDR3. D genes are given only for firm matches. Expanded clones are given a class, and other clones once, few, many or no size at all.

TRBD2,TRBV27,TRBJ2-3,-,CASSPLTSGGYNLNTQYF,TGTGCCAGCAGTCCTCTGACTAGCGGGGGGTACAATCTGAATACGCAGTATTTT
-,TRBV18,TRBJ2-2,-,CASSPPTGWIRTGELFF,TGTGCCAGCTCACCACCCACCGGGTGGATCCGTACCGGGGAGCTGTTTTTT
-,TRBV19,TRBJ1-4,-,CASSEGDTNEKLFF,TGTGCCAGTAGCGAGGGGGACACTAATGAAAAACTGTTTTTT
TRBD2,TRBV3-1/TRBV3-2,TRBJ2-3,-,CASSQDGRTSGGSDTQYF,TGTGCCAGCAGCCAAGATGGTCGGACTAGCGGGGGATCAGATACGCAGTATTTT
-,TRBV10-3,TRBJ2-5,-,CAISEIEKAGAGGTQYF,TGTGCCATCAGCGAGATAGAGAAAGCGGGGGCAGGGGGGACCCAGTACTTC
TRBD2,TRBV19,TRBJ2-2,-,CASSIYFGGASTGELFF,TGTGCCAGTAGTATCTATTTCGGGGGGGCCTCCACCGGGGAGCTGTTTTTT
TRBD2,TRBV4-2,TRBJ2-7,-,CASSQVPPRRTSALEQYF,TGTGCCAGCAGCCAAGTACCACCCCGACGGACTAGCGCCCTCGAGCAGTACTTC
-,TRBV2,TRBJ1-1,-,CASSARNIEAFF,TGTGCCAGCAGTGCACGCAACATTGAAGCTTTCTTT
-,TRBV5-6,TRBJ2-3,-,CASSSVRQPTDTQYF,TGTGCCAGCAGCTCGGTGAGGCAGCCCACAGATACGCAGTATTTT
-,TRBV5-4,TRBJ2-4,-,CASSPTVAKNIQYF,TGTGCCAGCAGTCCGACAGTCGCCAAAAACATTCAGTACTTC
-,TRBV7-3,TRBJ1-1,-,CASSTRGSHTEAFF,TGTGCCAGCAGCACGAGGGGGTCTCACACTGAAGCTTTCTTT
TRBD1,TRBV27,TRBJ1-6,-,CASSTGQGLSYNSPLHF,TGTGCCAGCAGTACCGGACAGGGGCTGTCCTATAATTCACCCCTCCACTTT
TRBD2,TRBV30,TRBJ2-1,-,CAWSGGSGGVYNEQFF,TGTGCCTGGAGTGGAGGTAGCGGGGGAGTCTACAATGAGCAGTTCTTC
-,TRBV18,TRBJ2-7,-,CASSPPSSYEQYF,TGTGCCAGCTCACCTCCCTCCTCCTACGAGCAGTACTTC
-,TRBV18,TRBJ1-3,-,CASSPRGRVDGNTIYF,TGTGCCAGCTCACCACGCGGCAGGGTGGATGGAAACACCATATATTTT
-,TRBV7-3,TRBJ1-1,once,CASSLGGGAETEAFF,TGTGCCAGCAGCTTAGGTGGGGGCGCGGAGACTGAAGCTTTCTTT
TRBD1,TRBV7-2,TRBJ2-7,-,CASSLGRQGGIYYEQYF,TGTGCCAGCAGCTTAGGTAGACAGGGTGGGATCTACTACGAGCAGTACTTC
-,TRBV9,TRBJ2-5,many,CASSAWTEETQYF,TGTGCCAGCAGCGCGTGGACAGAAGAGACCCAGTACTTC
-,TRBV3-1/TRBV3-2,TRBJ1-2,-,CASAQGQDYGYTF,TGTGCCAGCGCCCAGGGGCAGGACTATGGCTACACCTTC
-,TRBV4-2,TRBJ2-5,-,CASSPSRWETQYF,TGTGCCAGCAGCCCCTCTAGGTGGGAGACCCAGTACTTC
TRBD1,TRBV19,TRBJ2-2,-,CASTPDRAGELFF,TGTGCCAGTACCCCTGACAGGGCCGGGGAGCTGTTTTTT
-,TRBV15,TRBJ1-4,-,CATSREGSSGKLFF,TGTGCCACCAGCAGAGAGGGTTCCTCGGGAAAACTGTTTTTT
TRBD1,TRBV27,TRBJ2-6,-,CASSLKPTGLSGANVLTF,TGTGCCAGCAGTCTTAAACCGACAGGGCTCTCTGGGGCCAACGTCCTGACTTTC
TRBD1,TRBV3-1/TRBV3-2,TRBJ1-2,-,CASSQTGQAVNGYTF,TGTGCCAGCAGCCAGACAGGACAGGCCGTAAACGGCTACACCTTC
TRBD2,TRBV3-1/TRBV3-2,TRBJ2-3,-,CASSQEPGTSGADTQYF,TGTGCCAGCAGCCAAGAACCCGGGACTAGCGGGGCAGATACGCAGTATTTT
-,TRBV3-1/TRBV3-2,TRBJ1-1,-,CASSVLTGNTEAFF,TGTGCCAGCAGCGTACTCACCGGGAACACTGAAGCTTTCTTT
TRBD1,TRBV7-9,TRBJ1-1,-,CASSPRTGGNTEAFF,TGTGCCAGCAGCCCGAGGACAGGGGGGAACACTGAAGCTTTCTTT
TRBD1,TRBV18,TRBJ1-5,-,CASSPPRTGGVQPQHF,TGTGCCAGCTCACCACCGCGGACAGGGGGTGTTCAGCCCCAGCATTTT
-,TRBV7-2,TRBJ2-1,-,CASTNQVILFF,TGTGCCAGCACCAATCAGGTCATCTTGTTCTTC
TRBD1,TRBV3-1/TRBV3-2,TRBJ2-3,-,CASSLRGLGTDTQYF,TGTGCCAGCAGCCTCAGGGGGCTGGGCACAGATACGCAGTATTTT
-,TRBV30,TRBJ2-2,-,CAWKVKGVSRTGELFF,TGTGCCTGGAAGGTGAAGGGGGTATCGAGGACCGGGGAGCTGTTTTTT
-,TRBV5-5,TRBJ1-4,-,CASSKEEQGGLNEKLFF,TGTGCCAGCAGCAAAGAAGAACAGGGAGGGCTTAATGAAAAACTGTTTTTT
TRBD1,TRBV9,TRBJ2-7,many,CASSVDPGQGNEQYF,TGTGCCAGCAGCGTAGATCCGGGACAGGGAAACGAGCAGTACTTC
TRBD1,TRBV7-6,TRBJ2-7,-,CASSPARQGAYEQYF,TGTGCCAGCAGCCCGGCCAGACAGGGGGCCTACGAGCAGTACTTC
TRBD1,TRBV5-1,TRBJ1-2,-,CASSFRLPGQGKFANGYTF,TGCGCCAGCAGCTTTCGACTCCCGGGACAGGGAAAGTTTGCGAATGGCTACACCTTC
-,TRBV6-5,TRBJ1-1,-,CASSRTGNAEAFF,TGTGCCAGCAGTAGAACAGGGAACGCTGAAGCTTTCTTT
TRBD1,TRBV19,TRBJ1-6,few,CASSMRTGDSPLHF,TGTGCCAGTAGTATGAGAACAGGGGATTCACCCCTCCACTTT
-,TRBV18,TRBJ1-2,-,CASSPQDSNYGYTF,TGTGCCAGCTCACCACAAGACTCTAACTATGGCTACACCTTC
-,TRBV18,TRBJ2-3,-,CASSPQLDTQYF,TGTGCCAGCTCACCACAACTAGATACGCAGTATTTT